The clone carrying this T cell receptor (beta chain) appeared once. What it recognizes is unknown. At one boundary the junction diverges from the germline segment, which might be a read error. Both 60 Vbeta primers and 13 Jbeta primers went into the PCR. The method was immunoSEQ multiplex PCR; TCRdb's version includes in-frame clones alone and lacks a portion of them. The sample includes 150,000 to 200,000 clones, 65% to 85% of them seen just once. Germline CDR1 MDHEN, CDR2 SYDVKM. The CDR3 contains 16 residues. Healthy individuals who donated bone marrow served as the donors. The source of the sample is a study of cytomegalovirus exposure and HLA in healthy donors. Study results and limitations: Per a later analysis, HLA-associated TCR beta chains showed more clonal expansion than other, equally common TCR beta chains. It has been reported that TCR beta sequences accurately predicted the HLA-A and HLA-B alleles of most subjects.

Input material: PBMCs. The V gene is TRBV28, the J gene TRBJ2-6, with a weak D call TRBD1 (6 bases). The sequence derives from a young man in good health and CMV-seronegative. CDR3 nucleotide sequence: TGTGCCAGCAGTCTACCGACAGGTGCCGGGGCCAACGGCCTGACTTTC. Amino acids: CASSLPTGAGANGLTF.